The 21 T cell receptor beta chains below come from one sample, sequenced in a study of human T cells and chemical hapten exposure. TCRdb used MiXCR to reprocess the RACE reads, holding one entry per CDR3 protein. The data contain some 120,000 distinct CDR3 sequences, about 8.2% of them singletons. Time point: healthy volunteer bleed at 2 weeks. Blood, whole and unfractionated, served as the source for total RNA extraction. Input material: whole blood. These receptors originate from a male donor in good health. Some clones in this sample may be carry-over from other donors' samples.

This clonotype has a count of ten or more. V gene TRBV2 combines with J gene TRBJ2-1; 10 positions match TRBD2. There are 18 residues in the CDR3. Losses at the gene ends were 0 bases for V and 5 bases for J; bases not matched to a gene: 10. CDR1 SNHLY and CDR2 FYNNEI come from the germline V gene. The CDR3 here is CASSEAGALAGGDNEQFF. CDR3 nucleotide sequence: TGTGCCAGCAGTGAAGCCGGGGCCTTAGCGGGAGGCGACAATGAGCAGTTCTTC.

This clonotype was observed a handful of times. The V call is TRBV7-2, the J call TRBJ1-5; the D is unclear. This CDR3 has 13 residues. V was shortened by 5 bases and J by 6 bases, with 11 bases between the two germline ends. Per germline, CDR1 SGHTA and CDR2 FQGNSA. The CDR3 DNA sequence: TGTGCCAGCAGCCCCCAGAGAGGTCAGCCCCAGCATTTT. As protein: CASSPQRGQPQHF.

This clonotype was observed many times. The chain carries TRBV6-6 and TRBJ2-7; D perhaps matches TRBD1 (6 bases). CDR1 is MNHNY, CDR2 SVGAGI, per germline (reference sequence). CDR3 size: 15 residues. V shed 2 bases and J shed 6 bases, with 17 bases lying between them. The CDR3: CASSYHETGTSEQYF. CDR3 in DNA: TGTGCCAGCAGTTACCACGAGACCGGGACATCCGAGCAGTACTTC.

V is TRBV6-2 or TRBV6-3 and J is TRBJ1-1; 7 nucleotides match TRBD1. This CDR3 is built from 19 residues. Germline-derived CDR1 and CDR2 are MNHEY and SVGEGT. V shed 2 bases, J shed 10 bases, and the junction held 25 bases outside the gene matches. The CDR3 nucleotides are TGTGCCAGCAGTTACGAACGGGAAAAACTCGACAGGGTCAACTTGGGAGCTTTCTTT. It codes for CASSYEREKLDRVNLGAFF.

This clonotype showed up many times. V usage is TRBV7-2 and J usage is TRBJ2-1; D is perhaps TRBD1 (6 bases). In germline, CDR1 is SGHTA, CDR2 FQGNSA. The V end was cut by 1 base, the J end by 6 bases, with 10 bases between. The CDR3 has 14 amino acids. In DNA, the CDR3 is TGTGCCAGCAGCTTAGACAGGGCGGGCAATGAGCAGTTCTTC. Its translation is CASSLDRAGNEQFF.

This clonotype was detected only a few times. V is TRBV10-1 and J is TRBJ2-7; 13 positions match TRBD2. Germline V gives CDR1 WNHNN, CDR2 SYGVQD (reference sequence). The CDR3 covers 15 residues. V trimming: 6 bases; J trimming: 2 bases; junction bases outside the gene matches: 4. CDR3 amino acids: CASRAGTSGTYEQYF. The CDR3 DNA is TGCGCCAGCAGGGCCGGGACTAGCGGGACCTACGAGCAGTACTTC.

The rearrangement joins TRBV20-1 to TRBJ2-7; D is possibly TRBD1 or TRBD2 (5 bases each). CDR1 and CDR2 from the germline V gene are DFQATT and SNEGSKA (reference sequence). Trimming shortened V by 5 bases and J by 4 bases, and 18 bases separated the two germline ends. This CDR3 contains 14 residues. Here the CDR3 reads CSAPIEGRFYEQYF. The DNA of the CDR3 is TGCAGTGCTCCGATCGAGGGGCGATTTTACGAGCAGTACTTC.

The J gene is TRBJ2-1, the V gene TRBV20-1; TRBD1 agrees at 7 bases. The trim removed 1 base at V and 0 bases at J, leaving 18 bases unmatched. Per the germline V gene, CDR1 is DFQATT and CDR2 is SNEGSKA (reference sequence). This CDR3 comprises 20 residues. Here the CDR3 reads CSARGPGGASIISSYNEQFF. The CDR3 nucleotides read TGCAGTGCTAGAGGTCCAGGGGGAGCGTCGATTATTAGCTCCTACAATGAGCAGTTCTTC.

The chain is built from TRBV12-3 or TRBV12-4 and TRBJ2-3; D gene uncertain. V was pared by 6 bases and J by 0 bases, with 13 bases between. This CDR3 is built from 15 residues. The chain's CDR3 is CASSPGRFSTDTQYF. The CDR3 DNA reads TGTGCCAGCAGCCCAGGAAGGTTTAGCACAGATACGCAGTATTTT.

The sample holds a few counts of this clonotype. CDR3 nucleotide sequence: TGTGCCAGCAGCTTAGAACCGACAGCCCCATACTATGGCTACACCTTC. Translating gives CASSLEPTAPYYGYTF. This sequence joins TRBV11-2 and TRBJ1-2; D may be TRBD1 (5 bases). V lost 0 bases, J lost 3 bases, and 14 bases lay in between. The CDR3 consists of 16 residues. CDR1 is SGHAT, CDR2 FQNNGV, per germline.

V and J are TRBV5-1 and TRBJ2-2; TRBD1 matches at 8 bases. Trimming cost V 0 bases and J 6 bases; bases outside gene matches: 7. Per germline, CDR1 SGHRS and CDR2 YFSETQ. This CDR3 contains 16 residues. The CDR3 nucleotides are TGCGCCAGCAGCTTGGGCGCCAGGGGGCAGCCCGGGGAGCTGTTTTTT. Residues: CASSLGARGQPGELFF.

A remark on this clonotype: This may be a read error, as it is one base from a much larger clone. CDR3 bases: TGTGCCAGCAGCCAAGGAGCTAGCGGGGGGGCCGAAGATACGCAGTATTTT. It yields the protein CASSQGASGGAEDTQYF. This chain links TRBV4-2 with TRBJ2-3; the match to TRBD2 covers 12 bases. CDR1 and CDR2 from the germline V gene are LGHNA and YNFKEQ. J lost 5 bases, V lost 1 base, and 7 bases had no gene match. This CDR3 region has 17 residues.

This clonotype was seen ten or more times. V gene TRBV27 combines with J gene TRBJ2-3, with 8 bases aligning to TRBD2. The CDR3 is 15 amino acids. The germline gives CDR1 MNHEY, CDR2 SMNVEV (reference sequence). V gave up 5 bases and J gave up 1 base; unmatched junction bases: 5. CDR3 nucleotide sequence: TGTGCCAGCAGTCTTAGCGGGATACGCACAGATACGCAGTATTTT. Translation gives CASSLSGIRTDTQYF.

This clonotype was found once. A much larger clone sits a single nucleotide away, making a read error possible. This chain connects TRBV7-2 to TRBJ2-5; D not resolved. The V end lost 5 bases, the J end lost 3 bases, and 7 bases lay between the germline ends. The CDR3 spans 12 residues. Per the germline V gene, CDR1 is SGHTA and CDR2 is FQGNSA. The CDR3 region has the DNA TGTGCCAGCAGCCGCCCAGAAGAGACCCAGTACTTC. It specifies CASSRPEETQYF.

This clonotype was detected many times. This chain uses TRBV7-9 with TRBJ2-7, with D perhaps matching TRBD2 (5 bases). The CDR3 covers 14 residues. The germline CDR1 and CDR2 sequences are SEHNR and FQNEAQ (reference sequence). Trimming shortened V by 0 bases and J by 3 bases, and 9 bases separated the two germline ends. The CDR3 is CASSLAASSYEQYF. CDR3 in DNA: TGTGCCAGCAGCTTAGCGGCTAGCAGCTACGAGCAGTACTTC.

This clonotype was seen at least ten times. V usage is TRBV5-6 and J usage is TRBJ1-6; 7 positions match TRBD1. The CDR3 is 14 residues long. Trimming cost V 3 bases and J 4 bases; bases outside gene matches: 1. Per germline, CDR1 SGHDT and CDR2 YYEEEE. DNA for the CDR3: TGTGCCAGCAGCTCGGGACAGTATAATTCACCCCTCCACTTT. It translates to CASSSGQYNSPLHF.

The chain has TRBV19 and TRBJ2-5; 9 nucleotides match TRBD1. The germline V gene has CDR1 LNHDA and CDR2 SQIVND (reference sequence). V gave up 5 bases and J gave up 7 bases; unmatched junction bases: 8. This CDR3 spans 14 amino acids. The CDR3 DNA reads TGTGCCAGTAGTGGGGGACAGGGTGGGGTGACCCAGTACTTC. Protein sequence: CASSGGQGGVTQYF.

This chain connects TRBV15 to TRBJ2-6; D remains unclear. CDR1 is LNHNV and CDR2 is YYDKDF in the germline V gene (reference sequence). Trimming removed 5 bases from V and 1 base from J, with 6 bases in between. The CDR3 runs to 14 residues. CDR3 region: CATSYLSGANVLTF. The CDR3 bases are TGTGCCACCAGCTACCTATCTGGGGCCAACGTCCTGACTTTC.

This clonotype was counted ten times or more. This chain joins TRBV7-7 and TRBJ2-2; 7 nucleotides match TRBD1. The J segment lost 4 bases and the V segment lost 5 bases, leaving 7 bases of the junction unmatched. This CDR3 region has 15 residues. CDR1 is SSHAT and CDR2 is FNYEAQ in the germline V gene (reference sequence). CDR3 sequence (DNA): TGTGCCAGCAGCCGTGAGACAGGGTTCACCGGGGAGCTGTTTTTT. This gives the protein CASSRETGFTGELFF.

This rearrangement joins TRBV14 to TRBJ2-7; D possibly corresponds to TRBD1 (6 bases). Germline CDR1 reads SGHDN; CDR2 reads FVKESK. This CDR3 spans 17 amino acids. The V gene lost 0 bases and the J gene lost 2 bases, with 17 bases spanning the gap. Here the CDR3 DNA reads TGTGCCAGCAGCCAAGAGGGGCGGACAGCGAGACCCTACGAGCAGTACTTC. Translating gives CASSQEGRTARPYEQYF.

This clonotype has a handful of counts. The chain joins TRBV19 to TRBJ1-1, with TRBD1 matching 12 bases. Trimming took 6 bases from V and 4 from J; bases not matched to a gene: 6. The CDR3 is 15 amino acids. The germline V gene has CDR1 LNHDA and CDR2 SQIVND (reference sequence). The CDR3 bases are TGTGCCAGTAGCCCCCGGGACAGGGGGCCCACTGAAGCTTTCTTT. Protein sequence: CASSPRDRGPTEAFF.